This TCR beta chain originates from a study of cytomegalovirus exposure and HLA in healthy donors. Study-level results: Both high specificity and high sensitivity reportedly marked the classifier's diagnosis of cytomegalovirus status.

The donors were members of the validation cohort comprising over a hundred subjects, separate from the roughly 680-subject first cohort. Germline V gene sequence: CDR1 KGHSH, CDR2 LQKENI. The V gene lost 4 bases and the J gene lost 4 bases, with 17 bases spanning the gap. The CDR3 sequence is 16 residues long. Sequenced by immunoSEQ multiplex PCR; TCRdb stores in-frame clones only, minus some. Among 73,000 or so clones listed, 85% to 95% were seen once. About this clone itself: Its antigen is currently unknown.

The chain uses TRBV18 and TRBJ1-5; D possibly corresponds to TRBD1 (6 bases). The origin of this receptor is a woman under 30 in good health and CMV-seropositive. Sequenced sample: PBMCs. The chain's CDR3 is CASSRAPGEGNQPQHF. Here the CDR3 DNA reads TGTGCCAGCTCACGGGCTCCAGGGGAAGGTAATCAGCCCCAGCATTTT.